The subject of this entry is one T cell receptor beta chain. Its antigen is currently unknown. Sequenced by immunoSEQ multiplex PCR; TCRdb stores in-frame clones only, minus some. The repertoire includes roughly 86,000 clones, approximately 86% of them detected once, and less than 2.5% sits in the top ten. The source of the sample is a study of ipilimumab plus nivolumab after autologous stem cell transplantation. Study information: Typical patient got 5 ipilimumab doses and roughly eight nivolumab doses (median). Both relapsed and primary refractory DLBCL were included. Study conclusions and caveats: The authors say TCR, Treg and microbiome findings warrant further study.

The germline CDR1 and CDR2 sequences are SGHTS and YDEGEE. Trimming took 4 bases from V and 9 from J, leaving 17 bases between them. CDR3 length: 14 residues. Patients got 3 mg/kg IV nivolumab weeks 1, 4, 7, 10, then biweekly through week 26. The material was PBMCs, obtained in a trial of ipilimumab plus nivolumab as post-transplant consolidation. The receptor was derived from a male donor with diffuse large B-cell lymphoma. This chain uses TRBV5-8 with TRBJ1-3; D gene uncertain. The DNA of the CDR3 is TGTGCCAGCAGCCCTCTCCCCAGCTTCGGCACCATATATTTT. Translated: CASSPLPSFGTIYF.